Shown below are 28 T cell receptor beta chains from a single sample sequenced in a study of blood T cell repertoires in COVID-19. Assay: immunoSEQ multiplex PCR; the TCRdb copy retains only in-frame clones and omits some. Of a few hundred thousand clones listed, roughly nine tenths were seen once; the top ten hold approximately 3.1%. Source material: PBMCs or T cells enriched from blood (not recorded which). The origin of the receptors is a woman in her 30s who had recovered from COVID-19.

The chain couples TRBV11-2 to TRBJ1-1, with a possible D match to TRBD1 (6 bases). This CDR3 is built from 18 residues. Trimming removed 3 bases from V and 3 bases from J, with 23 bases in between. Germline V CDR1 and CDR2: SGHAT, FQNNGV. For the CDR3, the DNA is TGTGCCAGCAGCTTGGCCCGCGGGGGGGCGAAGGGTGACACTGAAGCTTTCTTT. Protein: CASSLARGGAKGDTEAFF.

This clone showed up just once. The chain uses TRBV18 and TRBJ1-5, with D possibly matching TRBD1 (5 bases). Germline CDR1 reads KGHSH; CDR2 reads LQKENI. The V gene lost 2 bases and the J gene lost 6 bases, with 17 bases spanning the gap. The CDR3 spans 16 residues. The CDR3 DNA reads TGTGCCAGCTCACCAAATGGGGGGGGGAACAGTCAGCCCCAGCATTTT. It specifies CASSPNGGGNSQPQHF. Full variable domain (rest looked up from reference TRBV18 and TRBJ1-5): NAGVMQNPRHLVRRRGQEARLRCSPMKGHSHVYWYRQLPEEGLKFMVYLQKENIIDESGMPKERFSAEFPKEGPSILRIQQVVRGDSAAYFCASSPNGGGNSQPQHFGDGTRLSIL.

The rearrangement joins TRBV19 to TRBJ1-5; TRBD1 aligns across 8 bases. The CDR3 spans 13 residues. Germline CDR1 is LNHDA and CDR2 is SQIVND (reference sequence). The ends lost 6 bases at V and 6 bases at J; junction bases unmatched: 4. CDR3 bases: TGTGCCAGTAGCCCAGGGGGCGGTCAGCCCCAGCATTTT. Protein: CASSPGGGQPQHF.

This sequence joins TRBV11-3 and TRBJ2-2; 11 bases are shared with TRBD2. This CDR3 is 16 amino acids long. Trimming cost V 5 bases and J 6 bases; bases outside gene matches: 8. CDR1 and CDR2 from the germline V gene are SGHNT and YENEEA. The CDR3 DNA is TGTGCCAGCAGCATTAGCGGGGGGGCCGCCGCCGGGGAGCTGTTTTTT. It specifies CASSISGGAAAGELFF.

The rearrangement joins TRBV5-1 to TRBJ2-1; the D gene is possibly TRBD2 (6 bases). Trimming stripped 3 bases from V and 4 bases from J, with 20 bases between. Germline-derived CDR1 and CDR2 are SGHRS and YFSETQ. CDR3 length equals 17 residues. The CDR3: CASSSSRGAGRYNEQFF. In DNA form, the CDR3 reads TGCGCCAGCAGCTCATCGCGTGGGGCGGGGAGATACAATGAGCAGTTCTTC.

This clone was picked up a small number of times. The genes are TRBV2 and TRBJ1-6; D unclear. The germline gives CDR1 SNHLY, CDR2 FYNNEI. The V end lost 6 bases, the J end lost 10 bases, and 7 bases lay between the germline ends. This CDR3 has 11 residues. This chain's CDR3 is CASSRVSPLHF. In nucleotides, the CDR3 is TGTGCCAGCAGCCGTGTATCACCCCTCCACTTT.

V and J are TRBV7-9 and TRBJ1-5; 8 nucleotides align to TRBD1. The CDR3 contains 14 residues. Germline V gene data show CDR1 as SEHNR and CDR2 as FQNEAQ (reference sequence). Trimming cost V 7 bases and J 5 bases; bases outside gene matches: 7. Written as DNA, the CDR3 is TGTGCCAGCACCAAAGGACAGGGCGATCAGCCCCAGCATTTT. Protein product: CASTKGQGDQPQHF.

J is TRBJ2-5 and V is TRBV5-8; TRBD2 matches 16 bases. The junction had 7 bases not matched to a gene; V was cut back by 3 bases and J by 5 bases. The CDR3 covers 17 residues. Germline values: CDR1 SGHTS, CDR2 YDEGEE. CDR3 nucleotides: TGTGCCAGCAGCTCCGGGACTAGCGGGGGGGCCGGGGAGACCCAGTACTTC. Protein product: CASSSGTSGGAGETQYF.

This clone was found a few times. The chain combines TRBV28 with TRBJ2-5, with D maybe TRBD2 (5 bases). Trimming took 3 bases from V and 5 from J, leaving 13 bases between them. This CDR3 has 14 amino acids. CDR1 and CDR2 (germline): MDHEN, SYDVKM. The CDR3 DNA follows: TGTGCCAGCAGTTTCGTAGCGAGAGCCGAGACCCAGTACTTC. The encoded protein is CASSFVARAETQYF.

The chain joins TRBV7-9 to TRBJ1-2, with D tentatively TRBD1 (5 bases). Germline assignment: CDR1 SEHNR and CDR2 FQNEAQ (reference sequence). The CDR3 extends over 14 amino acids. Trimming shortened V by 1 base and J by 6 bases, and 12 bases separated the two germline ends. The CDR3 bases are TGTGCCAGCAGCTTAGTGCAGGGCATGGATGGCTACACCTTC. Amino acids: CASSLVQGMDGYTF. The variable domain in full, completed from reference TRBV7-9 and TRBJ1-2, reads DTGVSQNPRHKITKRGQNVTFRCDPISEHNRLYWYRQTLGQGPEFLTYFQNEAQLEKSRLLSDRFSAERPKGSFSTLEIQRTEQGDSAMYLCASSLVQGMDGYTFGSGTRLTVV.

The chain links TRBV9 to TRBJ1-1; tentative D call: TRBD1 (6 bases). V dropped 3 bases and J dropped 3 bases, with 9 bases sitting between them. The CDR3 runs to 13 residues. Germline CDR1 reads SGDLS; CDR2 reads YYNGEE. The CDR3 DNA follows: TGTGCCAGCAGCGCCCACAGGGACACTGAAGCTTTCTTT. This translates into CASSAHRDTEAFF.

The rearrangement uses TRBV7-5 and TRBJ2-5; the DNA was not used to check the table's D call, TRBD2. TRBV7-5 represents a pseudogene. The CDR3 contains 13 residues. The CDR3 loop is CATRPRLQETQYF. CDR3 coding DNA: TGTGCCACCCGCCCCCGACTTCAAGAGACCCAGTACTTC.

The chain links TRBV5-1 to TRBJ1-2; the match to TRBD1 covers 7 bases. CDR3 size: 15 residues. V shed 0 bases and J 1 base; nucleotides not matched to a gene: 3. Germline CDR1 SGHRS, CDR2 YFSETQ. This chain's CDR3 is CASSLGGQVNYGYTF. DNA for the CDR3: TGCGCCAGCAGCTTGGGAGGACAGGTTAACTATGGCTACACCTTC.

The chain combines TRBV19 with TRBJ2-5; D uncertain. CDR1 is LNHDA and CDR2 is SQIVND in the germline V gene (reference sequence). V was pared by 3 bases and J by 3 bases, with 8 bases between. The CDR3 contains 13 residues. The DNA of the CDR3 is TGTGCCAGTAGTATGGGCAGTAAAGAGACCCAGTACTTC. Translating it yields CASSMGSKETQYF.

This chain joins TRBV19 and TRBJ2-1; TRBD2 might be the D (6 bases). The ends were cut back, 10 bases at V and 3 bases at J, with 13 bases in the middle. CDR3 size: 13 residues. Germline V CDR1 and CDR2: LNHDA, SQIVND (reference sequence). The CDR3 protein is CATRDSFYNEQFF. CDR3 nucleotide sequence: TGTGCCACCCGGGACTCCTTCTACAATGAGCAGTTCTTC. Full variable domain (remainder filled in from reference TRBV19 and TRBJ2-1): DGGITQSPKYLFRKEGQNVTLSCEQNLNHDAMYWYRQDPGQGLRLIYYSQIVNDFQKGDIAEGYSVSREKKESFPLTVTSAQKNPTAFYLCATRDSFYNEQFFGPGTRLTVL.

The chain links TRBV7-9 to TRBJ1-1, with unresolved D. Trimming pared 2 bases from V and 1 base from J, leaving 8 bases between. The CDR3 loop spans 14 amino acids. From germline, CDR1 is SEHNR and CDR2 FQNEAQ (reference sequence). CDR3 protein: CASSLNAGNTEAFF. CDR3 DNA: TGTGCCAGCAGCTTAAATGCAGGGAACACTGAAGCTTTCTTT.

CDR3 sequence: CASSYSAGTEAFF. In DNA form, the CDR3 reads TGTGCCAGCAGTTACTCCGCGGGTACTGAAGCTTTCTTT. The chain recombines TRBV6-5 with TRBJ1-1, with no clear D. The V gene's germline CDR1 is MNHEY and CDR2 SVGAGI. V lost 0 bases and J lost 5, with 7 bases in between. This CDR3 is built from 13 residues.

This rearrangement joins TRBV28 to TRBJ1-2; 7 nucleotides match TRBD1. This CDR3 is 13 amino acids long. CDR1 is MDHEN, CDR2 SYDVKM, per germline. V shed 4 bases and J 3 bases; nucleotides not matched to a gene: 2. In DNA form, the CDR3 reads TGTGCCAGCAGTTCAGGACAGGACTATGGCTACACCTTC. It encodes CASSSGQDYGYTF.

J is TRBJ2-1 and V is TRBV7-2; TRBD1 agrees at 9 bases. The germline CDR1 and CDR2 sequences are SGHTA and FQGNSA. CDR3 size: 15 residues. Trimming at V came to 4 bases and at J to 4 bases, leaving 5 bases not matched to a gene. The CDR3 region has the DNA TGTGCCAGCAGCTCGGGACAGGGATTTTACAATGAGCAGTTCTTC. Translated: CASSSGQGFYNEQFF.

This clone was observed a single time. The genes are TRBV4-2 and TRBJ1-4, with D hard to call. The CDR3 extends over 12 amino acids. Germline lookup yields CDR1 LGHNA and CDR2 YNFKEQ. V lost 0 bases to trimming and J lost 9 bases, with 5 bases between them. CDR3 amino acids: CASSQERKKLFF. As DNA, the CDR3 is TGTGCCAGCAGCCAAGAGAGAAAAAAACTGTTTTTT.

This clone was picked up one time. The chain combines TRBV5-6 with TRBJ1-4; TRBD1 agrees at 7 bases. CDR1 and CDR2 (germline): SGHDT, YYEEEE. J was trimmed by 7 bases and V by 1 base; bases with no gene match: 4. The CDR3 runs to 14 residues. The CDR3: CASSLYRGFEKLFF. Here the CDR3 DNA reads TGTGCCAGCAGCTTGTACAGGGGTTTTGAAAAACTGTTTTTT.

The chain combines TRBV12-3 or TRBV12-4 with TRBJ2-4; TRBD1 matches at 8 bases. Unmatched junction bases numbered 2, after V lost 0 bases and J lost 10 bases. The length of the CDR3 is 13 residues. CDR3 protein: CASSLARTGIQYF. CDR3 nucleotide sequence: TGTGCCAGCAGTTTAGCGCGGACAGGGATTCAGTACTTC.

This sequence joins TRBV12-3 or TRBV12-4 and TRBJ1-2; TRBD1 might be the D (5 bases). Trimming took 3 bases from V and 4 from J, leaving 9 bases between them. There are 13 residues in the CDR3. The CDR3 DNA follows: TGTGCCAGCAGTTTTCCAGGGCTCTATGGCTACACCTTC. Translating it yields CASSFPGLYGYTF.

This chain links TRBV2 with TRBJ2-2; D is possibly TRBD1 (6 bases). The CDR3 totals 17 residues. The germline V and J ends were trimmed by 4 bases and 2 bases, with 17 bases remaining between them. Per the germline V gene, CDR1 is SNHLY and CDR2 is FYNNEI. The CDR3 spells CASSGGLHIYNTGELFF. The CDR3 bases are TGTGCCAGCAGTGGGGGGCTCCATATCTACAACACCGGGGAGCTGTTTTTT.

A single count supports this clone. V and J are TRBV27 and TRBJ2-3; tentatively, D is TRBD2 (7 bases). Trimming shortened V by 5 bases and J by 1 base, and 16 bases separated the two germline ends. The CDR3 has 16 residues. Per the germline V gene, CDR1 is MNHEY and CDR2 is SMNVEV (reference sequence). CDR3: CASSTHRGGGTDTQYF. CDR3 in DNA: TGTGCCAGCAGTACCCACCGCGGGGGCGGCACAGATACGCAGTATTTT.

The chain carries TRBV9 and TRBJ1-6, with 7 bases that match TRBD1. With V trimmed by 3 bases and J by 5 bases, 5 bases remained unmatched. CDR1 is SGDLS and CDR2 is YYNGEE in the germline V gene. CDR3 length: 15 residues. The DNA of the CDR3 is TGTGCCAGCAGCGCGACAGGGAAAGATAATTCACCCCTCCACTTT. Its protein is CASSATGKDNSPLHF.

The rearrangement links TRBV5-6 to TRBJ1-2; 11 bases line up with TRBD1. Germline CDR1 is SGHDT and CDR2 is YYEEEE. V shed 2 bases, J shed 7 bases, and the junction held 1 base outside the gene matches. The CDR3 covers 13 residues. The CDR3 nucleotides read TGTGCCAGCAGCTTTGGGACAGGGGGTGGCTACACCTTC. Amino acid sequence: CASSFGTGGGYTF.

The chain links TRBV28 to TRBJ1-2; tentative D call: TRBD1 (5 bases). V dropped 2 bases and J dropped 3 bases, with 7 bases sitting between them. CDR3 length: 13 amino acids. Germline values: CDR1 MDHEN, CDR2 SYDVKM. CDR3 protein: CASSLGGYYGYTF. In DNA form, the CDR3 reads TGTGCCAGCAGTTTAGGGGGGTACTATGGCTACACCTTC.